Listed below are T cell receptor beta chains from one sample, sequenced in a study of T cell responses to AZD1222 COVID-19 vaccine. Method: immunoSEQ multiplex PCR; TCRdb's copy keeps in-frame clones and lacks some. This sample carries approximately 74,000 clones, around 78% of them seen once, and the ten largest clones take about 23%. The specimen was peripheral blood, collected 28 days after the second AZD1222 dose. These receptors were obtained from an adult who received the AZD1222 COVID-19 vaccine. Both conserved end residues are part of each CDR3. Fields, in order: D gene, clone size, V gene, J gene, CDR3 protein, CDR3 DNA. A D gene is named only where the DNA matches it firmly. Clone size is not always given. Where it is, it says once, few, many or a class for expanded clones.

D: TRBD1
size: NA
V: TRBV19
J: TRBJ2-1
CDR3: CASRIPGQRNNEQFF
DNA: TGTGCCAGTAGGATCCCGGGACAGAGGAACAATGAGCAGTTCTTC

D: TRBD1
size: NA
V: TRBV6-5
J: TRBJ1-2
CDR3: CASSYVRTGGGYGYTF
DNA: TGTGCCAGCAGTTATGTCCGGACAGGGGGCGGCTATGGCTACACCTTC

D: TRBD1
size: NA
V: TRBV19
J: TRBJ2-2
CDR3: CASSMATGWNTGELFF
DNA: TGTGCCAGTAGTATGGCGACAGGGTGGAACACCGGGGAGCTGTTTTTT

D: TRBD2
size: NA
V: TRBV10-1
J: TRBJ2-5
CDR3: CASRAGAEETQYF
DNA: TGCGCCAGCAGGGCGGGAGCGGAGGAGACCCAGTACTTC

D: NA
size: NA
V: TRBV7-3
J: TRBJ2-1
CDR3: CASSEGQLGYNEQFF
DNA: TGTGCCAGCAGCGAAGGACAGTTGGGCTACAATGAGCAGTTCTTC

D: NA
size: NA
V: TRBV2
J: TRBJ2-3
CDR3: CASTEGVSGTDTQYF
DNA: TGTGCCAGCACCGAGGGGGTTAGCGGCACAGATACGCAGTATTTT

D: NA
size: NA
V: TRBV6-5
J: TRBJ2-4
CDR3: CASSYSHIQYF
DNA: TGTGCCAGCAGTTACTCCCACATTCAGTACTTC

D: NA
size: NA
V: TRBV20-1
J: TRBJ1-1
CDR3: CSARGGLPEAFF
DNA: TGCAGTGCTCGTGGAGGCCTACCCGAAGCTTTCTTT

D: NA
size: NA
V: TRBV9
J: TRBJ1-3
CDR3: CASSVAPRSGNTIYF
DNA: TGTGCCAGCAGCGTAGCTCCCCGCTCTGGAAACACCATATATTTT

D: NA
size: NA
V: TRBV5-1
J: TRBJ1-3
CDR3: CASSLSLSSGNTIYF
DNA: TGCGCCAGCAGCTTGAGCCTGAGCTCTGGAAACACCATATATTTT

D: NA
size: NA
V: TRBV2
J: TRBJ2-3
CDR3: CASSDRTSTDTQYF
DNA: TGTGCCAGCAGTGACAGGACTAGCACAGATACGCAGTATTTT

D: NA
size: NA
V: TRBV10-3
J: TRBJ1-5
CDR3: CAISPRGGEQPQHF
DNA: TGTGCCATCAGTCCTAGGGGGGGGGAGCAGCCCCAGCATTTT

D: NA
size: NA
V: TRBV27
J: TRBJ1-1
CDR3: CASSLNYRTEAFF
DNA: TGTGCCAGCAGTTTAAACTACAGGACTGAAGCTTTCTTT

D: NA
size: once
V: TRBV25-1
J: TRBJ1-3
CDR3: CASSHQDSGNTIYF
DNA: TGTGCCAGCAGTCACCAGGACTCTGGAAACACCATATATTTT

D: NA
size: NA
V: TRBV5-1
J: TRBJ2-3
CDR3: CASSTTPTDTQYF
DNA: TGCGCCAGCAGCACTACCCCTACAGATACGCAGTATTTT

D: NA
size: NA
V: TRBV20-1
J: TRBJ2-2
CDR3: CSASVNSNTGELFF
DNA: TGCAGTGCTAGTGTGAACTCGAACACCGGGGAGCTGTTTTTT

D: NA
size: once
V: TRBV6-5
J: TRBJ2-5
CDR3: CASTRGTLQETQYF
DNA: TGTGCCAGCACCAGAGGGACACTCCAAGAGACCCAGTACTTC

D: NA
size: few
V: TRBV3-1/TRBV3-2
J: TRBJ1-1
CDR3: CASRRNTEAFF
DNA: TGTGCCAGCAGACGTAACACTGAAGCTTTCTTT

D: NA
size: NA
V: TRBV7-6
J: TRBJ1-1
CDR3: CASSLRMTGGTEAFF
DNA: TGTGCCAGCAGCTTAAGAATGACGGGGGGAACTGAAGCTTTCTTT

D: NA
size: once
V: TRBV3-1/TRBV3-2
J: TRBJ1-5
CDR3: CASSQSGNQPQHF
DNA: TGTGCCAGCAGCCAAAGTGGGAATCAGCCCCAGCATTTT

D: NA
size: NA
V: TRBV5-5
J: TRBJ2-5
CDR3: CASSLVASGKTQYF
DNA: TGTGCCAGCAGCCTCGTTGCTAGTGGAAAGACCCAGTACTTC

D: TRBD1
size: NA
V: TRBV5-5
J: TRBJ1-2
CDR3: CASSSNPVQGAYGYTF
DNA: TGTGCCAGCAGCTCCAATCCGGTACAGGGGGCCTATGGCTACACCTTC

D: TRBD2
size: once
V: TRBV19
J: TRBJ2-7
CDR3: CASSPGRTSGGGQYF
DNA: TGTGCCAGTAGTCCTGGCCGGACTAGCGGGGGAGGGCAGTACTTC

D: NA
size: NA
V: TRBV18
J: TRBJ1-1
CDR3: CASSPSRGGVNTEAFF
DNA: TGTGCCAGCTCACCAAGCAGGGGAGGTGTGAACACTGAAGCTTTCTTT

D: TRBD1
size: once
V: TRBV6-6
J: TRBJ2-3
CDR3: CASSSGQGTDTQYF
DNA: TGTGCCAGCAGTTCCGGACAGGGAACAGATACGCAGTATTTT

D: TRBD1
size: NA
V: TRBV7-2
J: TRBJ2-7
CDR3: CASSTLQGAFSSYEQYF
DNA: TGTGCCAGCAGCACCCTACAGGGGGCGTTTAGCTCCTACGAGCAGTACTTC

D: NA
size: NA
V: TRBV11-3
J: TRBJ2-7
CDR3: CASSLRDQTYEQYF
DNA: TGTGCCAGCAGCTTACGGGACCAGACCTACGAGCAGTACTTC

D: NA
size: NA
V: TRBV19
J: TRBJ1-2
CDR3: CASVGTRQPTNNYGYTF
DNA: TGTGCCAGTGTTGGGACGAGACAGCCAACCAATAACTATGGCTACACCTTC

D: TRBD1
size: few
V: TRBV6-1
J: TRBJ1-4
CDR3: CASSVRRTGTNEKLFF
DNA: TGTGCCAGCAGTGTCCGTAGGACAGGGACGAATGAAAAACTGTTTTTT

D: NA
size: NA
V: TRBV6-1
J: TRBJ2-3
CDR3: CASSEVAGSTDTQYF
DNA: TGTGCCAGCAGTGAAGTGGCGGGGAGCACAGATACGCAGTATTTT

D: NA
size: NA
V: TRBV3-1/TRBV3-2
J: TRBJ1-2
CDR3: CASSQLSGVYGYTF
DNA: TGTGCCAGCAGCCAACTCTCAGGGGTCTATGGCTACACCTTC

D: NA
size: NA
V: TRBV11-2
J: TRBJ2-1
CDR3: CASSLATGFNEQFF
DNA: TGTGCCAGCAGCTTAGCCACGGGATTTAATGAGCAGTTCTTC

D: TRBD2
size: NA
V: TRBV11-2
J: TRBJ2-1
CDR3: CASSPRSGGSENEQFF
DNA: TGTGCCAGCAGCCCGCGTAGCGGGGGGTCTGAGAATGAGCAGTTCTTC

D: NA
size: NA
V: TRBV12-3/TRBV12-4
J: TRBJ2-3
CDR3: CASSPGTDTQYF
DNA: TGTGCCAGCAGTCCAGGGACAGATACGCAGTATTTT

D: NA
size: NA
V: TRBV27
J: TRBJ2-1
CDR3: CASSPLEAYNEQFF
DNA: TGTGCCAGCAGTCCATTGGAAGCCTACAATGAGCAGTTCTTC

D: TRBD1
size: NA
V: TRBV14
J: TRBJ1-1
CDR3: CASSSYPGGGEAFF
DNA: TGTGCCAGCAGCTCATATCCAGGGGGCGGGGAAGCTTTCTTT

D: NA
size: NA
V: TRBV6-5
J: TRBJ2-5
CDR3: CACGSPGTPGETQYF
DNA: TGTGCCTGCGGGTCGCCCGGGACTCCGGGGGAGACCCAGTACTTC

D: TRBD1
size: NA
V: TRBV5-1
J: TRBJ1-4
CDR3: CASSLAGGQEKLFF
DNA: TGCGCCAGCAGCCTAGCAGGGGGCCAAGAAAAACTGTTTTTT

D: NA
size: NA
V: TRBV7-3
J: TRBJ2-7
CDR3: CASSPTGVYEQYF
DNA: TGTGCCAGCAGCCCTACGGGGGTTTACGAGCAGTACTTC

D: TRBD1
size: few
V: TRBV5-8
J: TRBJ2-1
CDR3: CASTGSGTGPSYNEQFF
DNA: TGTGCCAGCACCGGCTCCGGGACAGGCCCTTCCTACAATGAGCAGTTCTTC

D: NA
size: NA
V: TRBV15
J: TRBJ1-3
CDR3: CATRGSGNTIYF
DNA: TGTGCCACACGGGGCTCGGGAAACACCATATATTTT

D: NA
size: NA
V: TRBV6-1
J: TRBJ1-5
CDR3: CASSEGPSSQPQHF
DNA: TGTGCCAGCAGTGAAGGCCCCTCGAGTCAGCCCCAGCATTTT

D: NA
size: NA
V: TRBV7-9
J: TRBJ1-2
CDR3: CASSGRENYGYTF
DNA: TGTGCCAGCAGCGGGAGGGAGAACTATGGCTACACCTTC

D: NA
size: NA
V: TRBV3-1/TRBV3-2
J: TRBJ2-2
CDR3: CASSQRVLNGELFF
DNA: TGTGCCAGCAGCCAACGGGTGCTTAACGGGGAGCTGTTTTTT

D: TRBD2
size: NA
V: TRBV6-1
J: TRBJ2-3
CDR3: CASSGTTSGRLTDTQYF
DNA: TGTGCCAGCAGTGGCACGACTAGCGGCCGCCTCACAGATACGCAGTATTTT

D: NA
size: NA
V: TRBV7-9
J: TRBJ2-6
CDR3: CATRTTDISGANVLTF
DNA: TGTGCCACCAGAACGACAGACATCTCTGGGGCCAACGTCCTGACTTTC

D: NA
size: NA
V: TRBV4-1
J: TRBJ1-5
CDR3: CASSQVNLGLTVEQPQHF
DNA: TGCGCCAGCAGCCAAGTAAATTTGGGTCTGACAGTGGAACAGCCCCAGCATTTT

D: NA
size: NA
V: TRBV19
J: TRBJ1-5
CDR3: CASGNQPQHF
DNA: TGTGCCAGTGGCAATCAGCCCCAGCATTTT

D: TRBD2
size: NA
V: TRBV5-1
J: TRBJ2-7
CDR3: CASSLTSGTLTYEQYF
DNA: TGCGCCAGCAGCTTGACTAGCGGGACCCTTACCTACGAGCAGTACTTC

D: NA
size: NA
V: TRBV7-3
J: TRBJ2-1
CDR3: CASSLIPGEQFF
DNA: TGTGCCAGCAGCTTAATCCCCGGGGAGCAGTTCTTC

D: TRBD1
size: NA
V: TRBV7-9
J: TRBJ1-5
CDR3: CASSSSGTGGYQPQHF
DNA: TGTGCCAGCAGCTCATCCGGGACAGGGGGCTATCAGCCCCAGCATTTT

D: NA
size: NA
V: TRBV6-5
J: TRBJ2-7
CDR3: CASSYSARVAREQYF
DNA: TGTGCCAGCAGTTACTCGGCCCGGGTGGCTAGGGAGCAGTACTTC

D: TRBD1
size: NA
V: TRBV7-2
J: TRBJ1-6
CDR3: CASSLVGDSPPLHF
DNA: TGTGCCAGCAGCTTAGTTGGGGACAGCCCACCCCTCCACTTT

D: TRBD2
size: NA
V: TRBV11-3
J: TRBJ2-7
CDR3: CASSLERGGVKSYEQYF
DNA: TGTGCCAGCAGCTTAGAGAGGGGAGGGGTGAAATCCTACGAGCAGTACTTC